The 23 T cell receptor beta chains reported below all come from one sample, sequenced in a study of shared clonotypes between healthy human individuals. Data came from immunoSEQ multiplex PCR; TCRdb stores just in-frame clones and leaves some out. The sample includes around 1.4 million clones, 98% of them seen just once. The sequenced material came from naive CD4+ T cells sorted from blood. Subset reported: CD45RA+ positively selected. These receptors came from a man aged 25-45 years in good health.

The rearrangement links TRBV6-5 to TRBJ2-1, with 12 bases fitting TRBD2. There are 16 residues in the CDR3. With V trimmed by 3 bases and J by 6 bases, 6 bases remained unmatched. Germline lookup yields CDR1 MNHEY and CDR2 SVGAGI. CDR3 DNA: TGTGCCAGCAGTTATGCGACTAGCGGGGGCCCCAATGAGCAGTTCTTC. Encoded protein: CASSYATSGGPNEQFF.

The chain employs TRBV5-1 and TRBJ1-4, with D perhaps matching TRBD1 (6 bases). V was shortened by 7 bases and J by 1 base, with 11 bases between the two germline ends. CDR1 is SGHRS and CDR2 is YFSETQ in the germline V gene. This CDR3 contains 14 residues. The CDR3 sequence: CASGEGGTNEKLFF. CDR3 in DNA: TGCGCCAGCGGTGAGGGGGGAACTAATGAAAAACTGTTTTTT.

The chain employs TRBV6-1 and TRBJ2-7; D ambiguous. Trimming removed 8 bases from V and 7 bases from J, with 24 bases in between. The V gene's germline CDR1 is MNHNS and CDR2 SASEGT. The CDR3 has 15 residues. As DNA, the CDR3 is TGTGCCAGCTTCCCACTCTCCGGGCAATGGGGAGAGCAGTACTTC. Protein sequence: CASFPLSGQWGEQYF.

V and J are TRBV5-1 and TRBJ2-5; unclear D gene. V lost 4 bases, J lost 5 bases, and 12 bases lay in between. Germline CDR1 reads SGHRS; CDR2 reads YFSETQ. CDR3 length equals 13 residues. CDR3 protein: CASSRTKLETQYF. CDR3 nucleotide sequence: TGCGCCAGCAGCCGGACGAAGTTGGAGACCCAGTACTTC.

The V call is TRBV19, the J call TRBJ1-2, with no clear D. The germline V gene encodes CDR1 LNHDA and CDR2 SQIVND (reference sequence). There are 17 residues in the CDR3. Trimming took off 1 base at V and 3 bases at J, with 18 bases between the two ends. The CDR3 sequence: CASSIVWKGITDYGYTF. CDR3 DNA sequence: TGTGCCAGTAGTATAGTTTGGAAGGGCATCACTGACTATGGCTACACCTTC. The entire variable domain, with the rest obtained from reference TRBV19 and TRBJ1-2, is as follows: DGGITQSPKYLFRKEGQNVTLSCEQNLNHDAMYWYRQDPGQGLRLIYYSQIVNDFQKGDIAEGYSVSREKKESFPLTVTSAQKNPTAFYLCASSIVWKGITDYGYTFGSGTRLTVV.

This chain uses TRBV28 with TRBJ1-5, with D possibly being TRBD1 (5 bases). This CDR3 region has 15 residues. The V gene lost 7 bases and the J gene lost 5 bases, with 18 bases spanning the gap. Germline CDR1 reads MDHEN; CDR2 reads SYDVKM. This CDR3 reads CASTDPGTEYQPQHF. The CDR3 DNA sequence: TGTGCCAGCACCGATCCCGGGACGGAGTATCAGCCCCAGCATTTT.

The chain has TRBV7-6 and TRBJ2-5; tentative D call: TRBD2 (7 bases). The CDR3 consists of 17 residues. The V end lost 5 bases, the J end lost 5 bases, and 24 bases lay between the germline ends. Germline assignment: CDR1 SGHVS and CDR2 FNYEAQ. The CDR3 loop reads CASSDSRGGGSLETQYF. In nucleotides, the CDR3 is TGTGCCAGCAGCGACAGCAGGGGCGGCGGGAGTTTGGAGACCCAGTACTTC.

The CDR3, as DNA: TGTGCCAGCCACCCGATCGTGGCTAGAGAAACGCGCGTCTACGAGCAGTACTTC. Its translation: CASHPIVARETRVYEQYF. V and J are TRBV7-9 and TRBJ2-7, with D uncertain. The CDR3 runs to 18 residues. Germline CDR1 is SEHNR and CDR2 is FQNEAQ (reference sequence). V lost 8 bases and J lost 3, with 29 bases in between.

The chain has TRBV9 and TRBJ2-7, with 9 bases identical to TRBD2. Germline loops: CDR1 SGDLS, CDR2 YYNGEE. This CDR3 contains 16 residues. Trimming cost V 2 bases and J 2 bases; bases outside gene matches: 8. CDR3 nucleotide sequence: TGTGCCAGCAGCGTGAATGGACTAGCGCCTACCTACGAGCAGTACTTC. Protein: CASSVNGLAPTYEQYF.

The chain couples TRBV19 to TRBJ2-1, with 10 bases matching TRBD2. Germline CDR1 reads LNHDA; CDR2 reads SQIVND (reference sequence). V shed 6 bases and J 7 bases; nucleotides not matched to a gene: 12. This CDR3 is built from 16 residues. The CDR3 DNA is TGTGCCAGTAGACAGTTCGGGACTAGCGCGATAAATGAGCAGTTCTTC. It translates to CASRQFGTSAINEQFF.

The chain links TRBV18 to TRBJ2-7, with a possible D match to TRBD1 (6 bases). Trimming took off 4 bases at V and 2 bases at J, with 9 bases between the two ends. The CDR3 has 13 amino acids. In germline, CDR1 is KGHSH, CDR2 LQKENI. This chain's CDR3 is CASSRQETYEQYF. CDR3 sequence (DNA): TGTGCCAGCTCACGACAGGAGACCTACGAGCAGTACTTC.

The V and J genes are TRBV30 and TRBJ1-4; 7 bases agree with TRBD1. V shed 1 base and J 2 bases; nucleotides not matched to a gene: 4. The V gene's germline CDR1 is GTSNPN and CDR2 SVGIG (reference sequence). The CDR3 has 15 amino acids. The DNA of the CDR3 is TGTGCCTGGAGTGGAGGGGGCAGGACTAATGAAAAACTGTTTTTT. As protein: CAWSGGGRTNEKLFF.

This chain uses TRBV28 with TRBJ2-5, with D possibly being TRBD1 (5 bases). The CDR3 consists of 14 residues. The germline gives CDR1 MDHEN, CDR2 SYDVKM. V lost 2 bases, J lost 2 bases, and 9 bases lay in between. CDR3 residues: CASSLRQGQETQYF. CDR3 DNA sequence: TGTGCCAGCAGTTTACGGCAGGGACAAGAGACCCAGTACTTC.

Only one count was recorded for this clone. This chain joins TRBV5-4 and TRBJ2-3, with 9 nucleotides matching TRBD2. V dropped 2 bases and J dropped 3; count of bases not matched to a gene: 10. Germline CDR1 and CDR2: SGHNT and YYREEE (reference sequence). This CDR3 has 17 residues. The CDR3 nucleotides read TGTGCCAGCAGCTTTTGGCGGGAGGGCCGGTTTACAGATACGCAGTATTTT. This sequence encodes CASSFWREGRFTDTQYF. Filled out from reference TRBV5-4 and TRBJ2-3, the complete variable domain reads ETGVTQSPTHLIKTRGQQVTLRCSSQSGHNTVSWYQQALGQGPQFIFQYYREEENGRGNFPPRFSGLQFPNYSSELNVNALELDDSALYLCASSFWREGRFTDTQYFGPGTRLTVL.

V gene TRBV20-1 combines with J gene TRBJ1-5; no definite D call. CDR3 length equals 11 residues. CDR1 and CDR2 from the germline V gene are DFQATT and SNEGSKA (reference sequence). V lost 6 bases, J lost 3 bases, and 6 bases lay in between. The CDR3 coding sequence is TGCAGTGCCAAAAACAATCAGCCCCAGCATTTT. Its translation is CSAKNNQPQHF.

The chain links TRBV2 to TRBJ2-2, with TRBD2 identical over 7 bases. CDR3 size: 13 residues. V gave up 6 bases and J gave up 6 bases; unmatched junction bases: 4. CDR1 and CDR2 (germline): SNHLY, FYNNEI. Here the CDR3 reads CASRTAGAGELFF. The CDR3 coding sequence is TGTGCCAGCAGGACCGCGGGGGCCGGGGAGCTGTTTTTT.

The chain is built from TRBV4-1 and TRBJ2-1; 12 bases line up with TRBD1. The CDR3 is 15 residues long. The ends lost 1 base at V and 8 bases at J; junction bases unmatched: 3. The germline gives CDR1 MGHRA, CDR2 YSYEKL. In DNA form, the CDR3 reads TGCGCCAGCAGCCAAGTGGGACAGGGGGCTTATGAGCAGTTCTTC. Translating it yields CASSQVGQGAYEQFF.

CDR3 DNA sequence: TGTGCCAGCAGAACTTGGGGGGCCGGGGGCAATCAGCCCCAGCATTTT. The encoded protein is CASRTWGAGGNQPQHF. This sequence joins TRBV27 and TRBJ1-5, with D maybe TRBD1 (6 bases). Germline CDR1 and CDR2: MNHEY and SMNVEV (reference sequence). The CDR3 has 16 amino acids. Trimming removed 6 bases at V and 2 bases at J, with 17 bases between.

The chain links TRBV27 to TRBJ1-3; the D is unclear. This CDR3 spans 15 amino acids. Trimming stripped 6 bases from V and 0 bases from J, with 12 bases between. Looked up from germline, CDR1 is MNHEY and CDR2 is SMNVEV (reference sequence). The CDR3 protein is CASSPAKLSGNTIYF. CDR3 nucleotides: TGTGCCAGCAGCCCCGCCAAGCTCTCTGGAAACACCATATATTTT.

The V and J genes are TRBV30 and TRBJ2-1, with 16 bases identical to TRBD2. CDR1 GTSNPN and CDR2 SVGIG come from the germline V gene (reference sequence). J was trimmed by 6 bases and V by 7 bases; bases with no gene match: 9. The CDR3 spans 16 residues. For the CDR3, the DNA is TGTGCCTTAGGGACTAGCGGGAGGGCCTGGGGCAATGAGCAGTTCTTC. Encoded protein: CALGTSGRAWGNEQFF.

The chain has TRBV25-1 and TRBJ2-3; no definite D call. Looked up from germline, CDR1 is MGHDK and CDR2 is SYGVNS. With 2 bases removed from V and 3 bases from J, the gap between germline ends came to 9 bases. The CDR3 runs to 14 residues. The CDR3 DNA reads as TGTGCCAGCAGTGAAGGTGGCAGAACAGATACGCAGTATTTT. Its protein is CASSEGGRTDTQYF. Filled out from reference TRBV25-1 and TRBJ2-3, the complete variable domain reads EADIYQTPRYLVIGTGKKITLECSQTMGHDKMYWYQQDPGMELHLIHYSYGVNSTEKGDLSSESTVSRIRTEHFPLTLESARPSHTSQYLCASSEGGRTDTQYFGPGTRLTVL.

This sequence joins TRBV7-2 and TRBJ2-6; TRBD1 aligns across 10 bases. The CDR3 spans 17 residues. V shed 4 bases, J shed 0 bases, and the junction held 3 bases outside the gene matches. The germline CDR1 and CDR2 sequences are SGHTA and FQGNSA. The DNA for the CDR3 is TGTGCCAGCAGCTCGGGGACAGGGGACTCTGGGGCCAACGTCCTGACTTTC. Protein sequence: CASSSGTGDSGANVLTF.

The chain uses TRBV30 and TRBJ2-7, with TRBD2 as a possible D gene (5 bases). CDR3 length equals 15 residues. Trimming left V 2 bases short and J 3 bases short, with 17 bases between. The germline V gene encodes CDR1 GTSNPN and CDR2 SVGIG (reference sequence). The DNA of the CDR3 is TGTGCCTGGAGTACCCCTAGAATAGGACTCTACGAGCAGTACTTC. Protein product: CAWSTPRIGLYEQYF.